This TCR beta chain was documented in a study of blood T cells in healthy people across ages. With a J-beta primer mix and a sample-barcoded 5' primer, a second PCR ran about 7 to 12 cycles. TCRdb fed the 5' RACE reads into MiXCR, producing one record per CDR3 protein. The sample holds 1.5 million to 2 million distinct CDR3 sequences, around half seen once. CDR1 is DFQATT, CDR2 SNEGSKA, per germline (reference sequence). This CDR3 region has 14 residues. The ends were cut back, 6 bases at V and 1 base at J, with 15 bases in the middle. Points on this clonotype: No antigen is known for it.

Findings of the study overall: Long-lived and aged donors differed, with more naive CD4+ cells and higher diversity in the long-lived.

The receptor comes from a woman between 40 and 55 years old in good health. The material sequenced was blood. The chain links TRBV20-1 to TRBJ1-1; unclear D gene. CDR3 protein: CSATPGSGNTEAFF. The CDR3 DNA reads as TGCAGTGCGACCCCCGGCAGCGGGAACACTGAAGCTTTCTTT.